A single sample gave rise to the 31 T cell receptor beta chains below, sequenced in a study of human T cells and chemical hapten exposure. TCRdb re-called the 5' RACE reads through MiXCR, storing one row per CDR3 protein. Seen here are roughly 81,000 distinct CDR3 sequences, about 8.4% observed once, and the top ten hold over 2%. Unfractionated whole blood was the source of the extracted total RNA. Receptors originate from a male donor in good health.

The chain carries TRBV14 and TRBJ1-1; D is possibly TRBD1 (5 bases). The CDR3 sequence is 13 residues long. Trimming took off 2 bases at V and 8 bases at J, with 12 bases between the two ends. In germline, CDR1 is SGHDN, CDR2 FVKESK. CDR3 sequence (DNA): TGTGCCAGCAGCCAAACCGCCTCAGGGGAAGCTTTCTTT. Its protein is CASSQTASGEAFF.

The chain recombines TRBV20-1 with TRBJ2-7; D is perhaps TRBD2 (5 bases). This CDR3 spans 13 amino acids. Looked up from germline, CDR1 is DFQATT and CDR2 is SNEGSKA (reference sequence). Trimming took off 0 bases at V and 10 bases at J, with 16 bases between the two ends. The CDR3, as DNA: TGCAGTGCTAGAGATCAAACGGGGTGGCGCCAGTACTTC. Translation gives CSARDQTGWRQYF.

This clonotype was counted many times. The genes are TRBV3-1 and TRBJ1-5; the D is unclear. V gave up 1 base and J gave up 6 bases, with 19 bases separating them. The CDR3 is 17 residues long. CDR1 and CDR2 from the germline V gene are LGHDT and YNNKEL (reference sequence). The CDR3 nucleotides are TGTGCCAGCAGCCAAGCATGGCCTGGGGAAAAGGGTCAGCCCCAGCATTTT. Its protein product is CASSQAWPGEKGQPQHF. The full variable domain, in which reference TRBV3-1 and TRBJ1-5 provide the parts outside the CDR3, is DTAVSQTPKYLVTQMGNDKSIKCEQNLGHDTMYWYKQDSKKFLKIMFSYNNKELIINETVPNRFSPKSPDKAHLNLHINSLELGDSAVYFCASSQAWPGEKGQPQHFGDGTRLSIL.

CDR3 sequence (DNA): TGTGCCAGCAGCCGGGGACAAAATCAGCCCCAGCATTTT. It is translated as CASSRGQNQPQHF. The chain links TRBV3-1 to TRBJ1-5; possible D gene TRBD1, 6 bases. Between the trimmed V and J ends, which lost 4 bases and 4 bases, there was a span of 8 bases. Germline CDR1 LGHDT, CDR2 YNNKEL (reference sequence). The CDR3 sequence is 13 residues long.

The chain recombines TRBV4-1 with TRBJ1-6; a weak D match, TRBD1 (5 bases). Germline assignment: CDR1 MGHRA and CDR2 YSYEKL. V lost 3 bases and J lost 8, with 14 bases in between. This CDR3 contains 15 residues. This CDR3 reads CASSQEQGTDSPLHF. CDR3 nucleotide sequence: TGCGCCAGCAGCCAGGAGCAGGGAACCGATTCACCCCTCCACTTT.

This clonotype was observed many times. This chain links TRBV12-3 or TRBV12-4 with TRBJ2-7; 8 bases match TRBD1. The ends lost 6 bases at V and 5 bases at J; junction bases unmatched: 6. This CDR3 is 13 amino acids long. Here the CDR3 reads CASRTQGAHEQYF. CDR3 sequence (DNA): TGTGCCAGCAGGACCCAGGGGGCCCACGAGCAGTACTTC.

The chain joins TRBV6-5 to TRBJ2-6; the D gene is possibly TRBD2 (5 bases). Germline V lookup: CDR1 MNHEY, CDR2 SVGAGI. Deletions cut 6 bases from V and 0 bases from J, with 18 bases between. The CDR3 has 18 amino acids. The CDR3 DNA is TGTGCCAGCAGCCCCTGGGCCGGAGGTAACTCTGGGGCCAACGTCCTGACTTTC. Translated: CASSPWAGGNSGANVLTF.

This clonotype has a count of ten or more. The chain combines TRBV11-1 with TRBJ2-7; possibly TRBD1 for D (5 bases). The CDR3 is made up of 13 amino acids. V lost 5 bases and J 3 bases, leaving 11 bases between the germline ends. The germline V gene encodes CDR1 SGHAT and CDR2 FQDESV (reference sequence). This CDR3 reads CASSPQGFYEQYF. The CDR3 DNA is TGTGCCAGCAGCCCGCAGGGATTCTACGAGCAGTACTTC.

This clonotype was counted a few times. J is TRBJ1-5 and V is TRBV21-1; the D call of TRBD1 is as the table states it, not checked on the DNA. TRBV21-1 constitutes a pseudogene. The CDR3 has 16 amino acids. In nucleotides, the CDR3 is TGTGCCAGCAGGTACGACAGGGGAGGAAGCAATCAGCCCCAGCATTTT. Its translation is CASRYDRGGSNQPQHF.

This clonotype was picked up a small number of times. This chain links TRBV7-2 with TRBJ1-5; no reliable D call. V dropped 1 base and J dropped 5 bases, with 9 bases sitting between them. This CDR3 is 14 amino acids long. Germline-derived CDR1 and CDR2 are SGHTA and FQGNSA. The CDR3 spells CASSLVGRDQPQHF. Written as DNA, the CDR3 is TGTGCCAGCAGCTTAGTGGGAAGGGATCAGCCCCAGCATTTT.

This clonotype was seen a handful of times. The gene calls are TRBV29-1 and TRBJ1-4; the D is unclear. Trimming pared 0 bases from V and 0 bases from J, leaving 5 bases between. The CDR3 contains 14 residues. The germline gives CDR1 SQVTM, CDR2 ANQGSEA. The DNA for the CDR3 is TGCAGCGTTGAAGACCGCACAACTAATGAAAAACTGTTTTTT. It translates to CSVEDRTTNEKLFF.

The J gene is TRBJ2-2, the V gene TRBV11-3; D gene uncertain. CDR3 length equals 13 residues. The V end lost 0 bases, the J end lost 9 bases, and 8 bases lay between the germline ends. Per the germline V gene, CDR1 is SGHNT and CDR2 is YENEEA. The DNA of the CDR3 is TGTGCCAGCAGCTTAGAGAGTAGCCGGGAGCTGTTTTTT. Protein sequence: CASSLESSRELFF.

This chain uses TRBV19 with TRBJ2-1, with 14 bases fitting TRBD2. With V trimmed by 3 bases and J by 9 bases, 4 bases remained unmatched. This CDR3 has 15 amino acids. Germline V lookup: CDR1 LNHDA, CDR2 SQIVND (reference sequence). This CDR3 is CASSMTSGGVGEQFF. CDR3 coding DNA: TGTGCCAGTAGTATGACTAGCGGGGGGGTGGGTGAGCAGTTCTTC.

This clonotype was detected ten times or more. This chain connects TRBV18 to TRBJ2-3; TRBD1 agrees at 7 bases. Germline CDR1 and CDR2: KGHSH and LQKENI. The ends lost 4 bases at V and 2 bases at J; junction bases unmatched: 6. The CDR3 length is 15 residues. The CDR3, as DNA: TGTGCCAGCTCACGATCCGGGACAGTCACAGATACGCAGTATTTT. This encodes CASSRSGTVTDTQYF.

The chain links TRBV12-3 or TRBV12-4 to TRBJ1-1; D gene unclear. V lost 2 bases to trimming and J lost 0 bases, with 7 bases between them. CDR3 size: 14 residues. CDR3 amino acids: CASSLQPLNTEAFF. CDR3 DNA sequence: TGTGCCAGCAGTTTACAGCCCCTGAACACTGAAGCTTTCTTT.

The rearrangement uses TRBV4-2 and TRBJ2-5; weak D call: TRBD2 (7 bases). V was shortened by 0 bases and J by 9 bases, with 17 bases between the two germline ends. The CDR3 runs to 15 residues. The germline CDR1 and CDR2 sequences are LGHNA and YNFKEQ. CDR3 in DNA: TGTGCCAGCAGCCAAGAAGAAGTTGGGGGGGCGGCCCAGTACTTC. Protein sequence: CASSQEEVGGAAQYF.

This clonotype turned up a few times. The chain recombines TRBV3-1 with TRBJ1-1; TRBD1 matches 9 bases. Germline V lookup: CDR1 LGHDT, CDR2 YNNKEL (reference sequence). This CDR3 comprises 15 residues. The ends lost 1 base at V and 5 bases at J; junction bases unmatched: 5. The CDR3 region is CASSQGTGVWTEAFF. CDR3 nucleotides: TGTGCCAGCAGCCAAGGGACAGGGGTTTGGACTGAAGCTTTCTTT.

This clonotype occurred a few times. The genes are TRBV6-2 or TRBV6-3 and TRBJ1-6; no clear D. V lost 2 bases and J lost 7, with 6 bases in between. From germline, CDR1 is MNHEY and CDR2 SVGEGT. CDR3 length: 13 residues. The CDR3 sequence is CASSYSLNSPLHF. Written as DNA, the CDR3 is TGTGCCAGCAGTTACAGTCTGAATTCACCCCTCCACTTT.

This clonotype has more than one count but fewer than ten. J is TRBJ1-1 and V is TRBV6-1; 10 bases match TRBD1. The CDR3 totals 15 residues. V was pared by 9 bases and J by 0 bases, with 7 bases of the junction left unmatched. The germline V gene encodes CDR1 MNHNS and CDR2 SASEGT. CDR3 in DNA: TGTGCCAGTCGGGGACAGGGGACCGTGAACACTGAAGCTTTCTTT. Translation gives CASRGQGTVNTEAFF.

The V and J genes are TRBV2 and TRBJ1-1, with D possibly matching TRBD1 (5 bases). The CDR3 is 14 residues long. Per the germline V gene, CDR1 is SNHLY and CDR2 is FYNNEI. The V gene lost 6 bases and the J gene lost 6 bases, with 17 bases spanning the gap. The CDR3 region has the DNA TGTGCCAGCAGGGGGACCGAAAATAACGCTGAAGCTTTCTTT. It is translated as CASRGTENNAEAFF.

This rearrangement joins TRBV2 to TRBJ2-3; D assignment may be TRBD1 or TRBD2 (5 bases each). There are 14 residues in the CDR3. Germline CDR1 SNHLY, CDR2 FYNNEI. The germline V and J ends were trimmed by 7 bases and 2 bases, with 13 bases remaining between them. CDR3: CASKGPRTTDTQYF. CDR3 DNA sequence: TGTGCCAGCAAGGGACCTAGGACCACAGATACGCAGTATTTT.

This clonotype was found a few times. V and J are TRBV6-6 and TRBJ1-1; tentative D call: TRBD1 (5 bases). CDR1 is MNHNY, CDR2 SVGAGI, per germline (reference sequence). The CDR3 runs 13 residues. Trimming pared 8 bases from V and 0 bases from J, leaving 10 bases between. The CDR3 DNA reads as TGTGCCAGCCTTGCAGGGATGAACACTGAAGCTTTCTTT. Its protein product is CASLAGMNTEAFF.

Ten or more counts support this clonotype. This is likely a read error, given that the CDR3 carries no conserved phenylalanine or tryptophan at its end. The limits of the CDR3 on the DNA are not certain, so only TCRdb's listed CDR3 is given. The chain joins TRBV2 to TRBJ2-4; the table's D call, TRBD1, was not checked against the DNA. Per the germline V gene, CDR1 is SNHLY and CDR2 is FYNNEI. The CDR3 contains 12 residues when both ends are counted. CDR3: CASSEARQGPVV.

In its sample, this clonotype was seen many times. The CDR3 region is CSAPGPRETEAFF. Here the CDR3 DNA reads TGCAGTGCCCCGGGGCCGCGAGAGACTGAAGCTTTCTTT. The chain combines TRBV20-1 with TRBJ1-1, with a weak D call TRBD1 (5 bases). This CDR3 region has 13 residues. V was shortened by 6 bases and J by 5 bases, with 16 bases between the two germline ends. Germline V gene sequence: CDR1 DFQATT, CDR2 SNEGSKA (reference sequence).

This clonotype was seen more than once but under ten times. This chain uses TRBV12-5 with TRBJ1-5; D is undetermined. Trimming removed 5 bases at V and 6 bases at J, with 5 bases between. This CDR3 is built from 11 residues. Germline V gene lookup returns CDR1 LGHNT and CDR2 FRNRAP. The CDR3 region is CASGQSQPQHF. CDR3 bases: TGTGCTAGTGGTCAGTCTCAGCCCCAGCATTTT.

This clonotype was observed many times. This chain uses TRBV4-1 with TRBJ2-1; 8 bases fit TRBD2. V shed 4 bases, J shed 8 bases, and the junction held 10 bases outside the gene matches. CDR1 is MGHRA, CDR2 YSYEKL, per germline. The CDR3 is 15 amino acids. The CDR3 spells CASSLLSGRRDEQFF. CDR3 nucleotide sequence: TGCGCCAGCAGCCTGCTAAGCGGGAGACGGGATGAGCAGTTCTTC.

Many counts were recorded for this clonotype. V and J are TRBV18 and TRBJ2-6; no firm D call. CDR1 and CDR2 (germline): KGHSH, LQKENI. The CDR3 length is 14 residues. The V end was cut by 5 bases, the J end by 1 base, with 6 bases between. The DNA for the CDR3 is TGTGCCAGCTCAGGAGCATCTGGGGCCAACGTCCTGACTTTC. The encoded protein is CASSGASGANVLTF.

There are a few counts of this clonotype. V usage is TRBV11-2 and J usage is TRBJ1-6; D may be TRBD1 (5 bases). V lost 5 bases, J lost 8 bases, and 16 bases lay in between. The germline gives CDR1 SGHAT, CDR2 FQNNGV. The CDR3 has 15 residues. The CDR3 DNA sequence: TGTGCCAGCAGCACCCGGGCCCCAGGGCATTCACCCCTCCACTTT. It translates to CASSTRAPGHSPLHF.

The V and J genes are TRBV20-1 and TRBJ1-1; D unresolved. Germline values: CDR1 DFQATT, CDR2 SNEGSKA (reference sequence). This CDR3 is 12 amino acids long. The ends were cut back, 5 bases at V and 5 bases at J, with 12 bases in the middle. The CDR3: CSAPPRGTEAFF. DNA of the CDR3: TGCAGTGCTCCCCCTCGGGGAACTGAAGCTTTCTTT.

V usage is TRBV4-1 and J usage is TRBJ2-3, with D unresolved. The V gene's germline CDR1 is MGHRA and CDR2 YSYEKL. The CDR3 covers 13 residues. With 0 bases removed from V and 3 bases from J, the gap between germline ends came to 4 bases. The CDR3 protein is CASSQDGTDTQYF. The CDR3, as DNA: TGCGCCAGCAGCCAAGATGGGACAGATACGCAGTATTTT.

This chain links TRBV5-4 with TRBJ1-4; no clear D. The V gene's germline CDR1 is SGHNT and CDR2 YYREEE (reference sequence). The CDR3 runs to 14 residues. The V and J ends lost 2 bases and 8 bases respectively, with 13 bases between them. The CDR3 sequence is CASSFGRDGEKLFF. The CDR3 nucleotides are TGTGCCAGCAGCTTCGGCCGGGATGGGGAAAAACTGTTTTTT.